These T cell receptor beta chains were read from a single sample in a study of T-cell memory formation after mild COVID-19. One entry per CDR3 protein results from TCRdb running MiXCR on the 5' RACE reads. The repertoire holds fewer than 600,000 distinct CDR3 sequences, with less than 25% as singletons. The sequencing sample was made of PBMCs or a T cell subset sorted from them (not recorded which). All receptors come from an adult woman who had mild COVID-19 (a few samples of this study predate the infection). Cell type and time point are not known. The CDR3 runs from the conserved cysteine through the conserved F or W. D genes are given only for firm matches. Some rows mark clone size as missing; the rest say once, few, many or name a class of expanded clone.

13 | TRBJ1-1 | TRBD1 | TRBV5-1 | few | CASRRDRFAEAFF | TGCGCCAGCAGGAGGGACAGGTTCGCTGAAGCTTTCTTT
16 | TRBJ2-3 | TRBD1 | TRBV5-4 | . | CASSLQGAGSTDTQYF | TGTGCCAGCAGCTTACAGGGGGCAGGAAGCACAGATACGCAGTATTTT
16 | TRBJ2-5 | . | TRBV5-6 | . | CASSLWTEAPQETQYF | TGTGCCAGCAGCTTGTGGACAGAGGCCCCACAAGAGACCCAGTACTTC
14 | TRBJ1-1 | . | TRBV6-2/TRBV6-3 | . | CASRSQGLNTEAFF | TGTGCCAGCAGATCTCAGGGACTGAACACTGAAGCTTTCTTT
12 | TRBJ2-3 | . | TRBV3-1 | few | CASSQDPDTQYF | TGTGCCAGCAGCCAAGATCCTGATACGCAGTATTTT
15 | TRBJ2-1 | TRBD2 | TRBV7-9 | few | CASRLLAGGVNEQFF | TGTGCCAGCAGGTTACTAGCGGGGGGCGTGAATGAGCAGTTCTTC
12 | TRBJ1-2 | . | TRBV12-3/TRBV12-4 | . | CASSFPSYGYTF | TGTGCCAGCAGTTTTCCGTCCTATGGCTACACCTTC
14 | TRBJ2-1 | . | TRBV6-1 | once | CASSEVGSHNEQFF | TGTGCCAGCAGTGAAGTCGGCAGCCACAATGAGCAGTTCTTC
16 | TRBJ2-1 | TRBD1 | TRBV19 | few | CASSIGPGQGGNEQFF | TGTGCCAGTAGTATAGGCCCGGGACAGGGGGGCAATGAGCAGTTCTTC
13 | TRBJ2-4 | . | TRBV3-1 | few | CASSHTGPNIQYF | TGTGCCAGCAGCCACACGGGACCAAACATTCAGTACTTC
16 | TRBJ2-1 | TRBD1 | TRBV7-9 | . | CASSHSWTGGPLEQFF | TGTGCCAGCAGCCACAGTTGGACAGGGGGTCCTCTGGAGCAGTTCTTC
15 | TRBJ1-4 | TRBD1 | TRBV15 | . | CATSLLQGGSEKLFF | TGTGCCACCAGTCTTTTACAGGGGGGTAGTGAAAAACTGTTTTTT
15 | TRBJ1-2 | . | TRBV7-8 | . | CASSLAGALNYGYTF | TGTGCCAGCAGCTTAGCGGGGGCCCTTAACTATGGCTACACCTTC
14 | TRBJ2-3 | . | TRBV5-1 | . | CASQGIASTDTQYF | TGCGCCAGTCAAGGGATCGCTAGCACAGATACGCAGTATTTT
13 | TRBJ2-1 | . | TRBV12-3/TRBV12-4 | . | CASILGGHNEQFF | TGTGCCAGCATCCTGGGGGGGCACAATGAGCAGTTCTTC
14 | TRBJ2-7 | TRBD1 | TRBV12-3/TRBV12-4 | many | CASSVGTGRPEQYF | TGTGCCAGCAGCGTCGGGACAGGGCGGCCTGAGCAGTACTTC
15 | TRBJ1-3 | . | TRBV7-2 | . | CASSLDNGAGNTIYF | TGTGCCAGCAGCTTAGATAACGGGGCTGGAAACACCATATATTTT